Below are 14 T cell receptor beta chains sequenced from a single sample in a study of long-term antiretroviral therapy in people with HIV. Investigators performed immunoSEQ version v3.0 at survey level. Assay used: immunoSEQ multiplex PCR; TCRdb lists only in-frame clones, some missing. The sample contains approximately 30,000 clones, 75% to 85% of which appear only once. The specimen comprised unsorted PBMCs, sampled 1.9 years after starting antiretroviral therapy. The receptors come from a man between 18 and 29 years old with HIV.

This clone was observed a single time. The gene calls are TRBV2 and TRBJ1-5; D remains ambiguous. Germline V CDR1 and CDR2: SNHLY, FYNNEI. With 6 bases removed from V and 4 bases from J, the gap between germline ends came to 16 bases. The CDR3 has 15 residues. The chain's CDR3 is CASSPRGYRNQPQHF. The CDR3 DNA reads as TGTGCCAGCAGCCCTAGAGGCTATAGAAATCAGCCCCAGCATTTT.

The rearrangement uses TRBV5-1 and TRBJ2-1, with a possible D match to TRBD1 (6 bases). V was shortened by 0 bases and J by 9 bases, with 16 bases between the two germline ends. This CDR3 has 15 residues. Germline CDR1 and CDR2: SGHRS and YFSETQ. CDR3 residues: CASSLGYRESSEQFF. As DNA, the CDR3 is TGCGCCAGCAGCTTGGGCTACAGGGAGAGTAGTGAGCAGTTCTTC. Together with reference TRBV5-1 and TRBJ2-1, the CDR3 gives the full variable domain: KAGVTQTPRYLIKTRGQQVTLSCSPISGHRSVSWYQQTPGQGLQFLFEYFSETQRNKGNFPGRFSGRQFSNSRSEMNVSTLELGDSALYLCASSLGYRESSEQFFGPGTRLTVL.

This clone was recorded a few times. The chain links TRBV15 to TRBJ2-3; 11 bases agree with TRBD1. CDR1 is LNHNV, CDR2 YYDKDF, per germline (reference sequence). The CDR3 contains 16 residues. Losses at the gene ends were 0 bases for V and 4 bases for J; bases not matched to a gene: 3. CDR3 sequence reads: CATSRESGQGADTQYF. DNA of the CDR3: TGTGCCACCAGCAGAGAATCGGGACAGGGGGCAGATACGCAGTATTTT.

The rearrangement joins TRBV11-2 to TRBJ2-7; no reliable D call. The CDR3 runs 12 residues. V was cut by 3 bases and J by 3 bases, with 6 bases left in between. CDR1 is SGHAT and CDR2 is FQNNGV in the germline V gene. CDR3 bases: TGTGCCAGCAGCTTGACATACTACGAGCAGTACTTC. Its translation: CASSLTYYEQYF. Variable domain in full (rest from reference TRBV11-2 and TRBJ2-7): EAGVAQSPRYKIIEKRQSVAFWCNPISGHATLYWYQQILGQGPKLLIQFQNNGVVDDSQLPKDRFSAERLKGVDSTLKIQPAKLEDSAVYLCASSLTYYEQYFGPGTRLTVT.

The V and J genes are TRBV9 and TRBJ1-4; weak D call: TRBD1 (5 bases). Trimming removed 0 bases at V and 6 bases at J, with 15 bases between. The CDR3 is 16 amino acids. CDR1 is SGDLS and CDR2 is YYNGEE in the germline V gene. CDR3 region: CASSVATGRGDEKLFF. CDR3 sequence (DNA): TGTGCCAGCAGCGTAGCTACGGGGAGGGGAGATGAAAAACTGTTTTTT.

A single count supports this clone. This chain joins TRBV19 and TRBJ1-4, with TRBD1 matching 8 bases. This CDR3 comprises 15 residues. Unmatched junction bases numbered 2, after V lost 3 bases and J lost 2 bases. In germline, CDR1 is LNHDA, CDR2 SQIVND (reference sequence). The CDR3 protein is CASSIRTGTNEKLFF. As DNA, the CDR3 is TGTGCCAGTAGTATTAGGACAGGGACTAATGAAAAACTGTTTTTT.

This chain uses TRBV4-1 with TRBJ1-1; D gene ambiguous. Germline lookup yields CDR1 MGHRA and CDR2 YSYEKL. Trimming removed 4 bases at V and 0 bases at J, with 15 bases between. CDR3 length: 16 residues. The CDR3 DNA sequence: TGCGCCAGCAGCCGCGACGCCGGGAAGATGAACACTGAAGCTTTCTTT. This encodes CASSRDAGKMNTEAFF.

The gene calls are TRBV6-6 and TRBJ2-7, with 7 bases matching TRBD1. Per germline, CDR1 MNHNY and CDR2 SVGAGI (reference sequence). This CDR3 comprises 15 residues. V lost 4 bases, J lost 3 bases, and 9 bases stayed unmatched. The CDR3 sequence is CASSSQDRSFYEQYF. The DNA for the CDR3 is TGTGCCAGCAGTTCCCAGGACAGGTCCTTCTACGAGCAGTACTTC.

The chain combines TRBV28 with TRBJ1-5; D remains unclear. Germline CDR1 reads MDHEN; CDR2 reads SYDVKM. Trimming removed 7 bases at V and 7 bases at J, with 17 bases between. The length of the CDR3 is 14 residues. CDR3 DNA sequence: TGTGCCAGCACGAGGGCGGGCGTCAGCCAGCCCCAGCATTTT. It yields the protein CASTRAGVSQPQHF.

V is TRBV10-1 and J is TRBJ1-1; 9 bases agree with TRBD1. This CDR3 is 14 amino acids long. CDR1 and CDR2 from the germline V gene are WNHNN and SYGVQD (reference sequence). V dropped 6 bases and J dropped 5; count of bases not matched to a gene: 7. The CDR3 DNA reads TGCGCCAGCAGCAGGACAGGGGAAGGGACTGAAGCTTTCTTT. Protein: CASSRTGEGTEAFF.

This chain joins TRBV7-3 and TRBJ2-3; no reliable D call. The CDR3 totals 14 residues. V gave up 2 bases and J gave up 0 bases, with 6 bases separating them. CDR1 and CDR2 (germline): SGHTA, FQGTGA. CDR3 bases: TGTGCCAGCAGCTTACAGAGTAGCACAGATACGCAGTATTTT. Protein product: CASSLQSSTDTQYF.

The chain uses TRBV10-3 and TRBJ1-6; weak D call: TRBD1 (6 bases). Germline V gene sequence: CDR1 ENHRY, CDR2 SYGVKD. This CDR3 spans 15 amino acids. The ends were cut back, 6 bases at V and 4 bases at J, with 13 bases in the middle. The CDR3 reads CAIRDETGYNSPLHF. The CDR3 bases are TGTGCCATCAGGGATGAGACAGGATATAATTCACCCCTCCACTTT.

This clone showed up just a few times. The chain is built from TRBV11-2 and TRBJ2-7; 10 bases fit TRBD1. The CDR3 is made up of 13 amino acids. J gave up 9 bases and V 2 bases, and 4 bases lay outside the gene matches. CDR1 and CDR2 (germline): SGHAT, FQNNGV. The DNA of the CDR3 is TGTGCCAGCAGCTTACTGGACAGGGGGGTGCAGTACTTC. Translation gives CASSLLDRGVQYF.

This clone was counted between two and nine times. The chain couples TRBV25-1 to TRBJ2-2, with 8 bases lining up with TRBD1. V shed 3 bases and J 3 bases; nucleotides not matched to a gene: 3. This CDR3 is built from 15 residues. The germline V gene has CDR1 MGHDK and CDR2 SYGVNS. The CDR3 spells CASSDPDRDTGELFF. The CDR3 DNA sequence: TGTGCCAGCAGTGACCCGGACAGGGACACCGGGGAGCTGTTTTTT. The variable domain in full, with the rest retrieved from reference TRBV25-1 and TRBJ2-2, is EADIYQTPRYLVIGTGKKITLECSQTMGHDKMYWYQQDPGMELHLIHYSYGVNSTEKGDLSSESTVSRIRTEHFPLTLESARPSHTSQYLCASSDPDRDTGELFFGEGSRLTVL.